The next 27 T cell receptor beta chains were all read from a single sample in a study of T cell responses to AZD1222 COVID-19 vaccine. Clones were read by immunoSEQ multiplex PCR, and TCRdb kept only the in-frame ones, dropping some. The sample holds roughly 150,000 clones, roughly 92% seen once. Here the sequenced sample was peripheral blood, taken 28 days after the second AZD1222 dose. These receptors were obtained from an adult who received the AZD1222 COVID-19 vaccine.

The chain has TRBV6-5 and TRBJ1-1, with unresolved D. Per the germline V gene, CDR1 is MNHEY and CDR2 is SVGAGI. The CDR3 has 13 residues. The germline V and J ends were trimmed by 4 bases and 4 bases, with 10 bases remaining between them. Here the CDR3 DNA reads TGTGCCAGCAGTTCCTGGGTGGGCACTGAAGCTTTCTTT. Translating it yields CASSSWVGTEAFF.

The rearrangement joins TRBV7-6 to TRBJ2-3; no clear D. V lost 10 bases to trimming and J lost 4 bases, with 6 bases between them. The germline gives CDR1 SGHVS, CDR2 FNYEAQ. The CDR3 spans 10 residues. The CDR3: CATRADTQYF. Written as DNA, the CDR3 is TGTGCCACCCGGGCAGATACGCAGTATTTT.

The V gene is TRBV7-2, the J gene TRBJ2-3; 9 bases fit TRBD1. V was pared by 3 bases and J by 2 bases, with 15 bases of the junction left unmatched. Germline assignment: CDR1 SGHTA and CDR2 FQGNSA. The CDR3 loop spans 19 amino acids. In DNA, the CDR3 is TGTGCCAGCAGCTTCTGGGGACAGGGTGAGCCTAGCCCCACAGATACGCAGTATTTT. Residues: CASSFWGQGEPSPTDTQYF.

This chain uses TRBV6-2 or TRBV6-3 with TRBJ2-1; possible D gene TRBD1, 6 bases. Per the germline V gene, CDR1 is MNHEY and CDR2 is SVGEGT. The CDR3 spans 15 residues. V gave up 4 bases and J gave up 8 bases, with 18 bases separating them. CDR3 loop: CASSSLSTGNHEQFF. The CDR3 DNA reads as TGTGCCAGCAGTTCGCTCAGCACAGGGAACCATGAGCAGTTCTTC.

The chain joins TRBV7-9 to TRBJ2-5; D is perhaps TRBD1 or TRBD2 (5 bases each). This CDR3 spans 15 amino acids. Between the trimmed V and J ends, which lost 2 bases and 2 bases, there was a span of 12 bases. CDR1 and CDR2 (germline): SEHNR, FQNEAQ (reference sequence). This CDR3 reads CASSLLGTGQETQYF. CDR3 nucleotides: TGTGCCAGCAGCTTACTGGGGACGGGTCAAGAGACCCAGTACTTC. The entire variable domain, with the rest obtained from reference TRBV7-9 and TRBJ2-5, is as follows: DTGVSQNPRHKITKRGQNVTFRCDPISEHNRLYWYRQTLGQGPEFLTYFQNEAQLEKSRLLSDRFSAERPKGSFSTLEIQRTEQGDSAMYLCASSLLGTGQETQYFGPGTRLLVL.

The chain uses TRBV19 and TRBJ2-7; 13 bases line up with TRBD2. Germline V gene lookup returns CDR1 LNHDA and CDR2 SQIVND (reference sequence). The CDR3 extends over 19 amino acids. The V and J ends lost 1 base and 4 bases, in that order; junction bases with no gene match: 13. The CDR3 is CASSIVGTSGGAASYEQYF. For the CDR3, the DNA is TGTGCCAGTAGTATAGTCGGAACTAGCGGGGGGGCGGCAAGTTACGAGCAGTACTTC.

This clone was picked up one time. DNA of the CDR3: TGTGCCAGCAGTCGCCGCGAGGGAAACACTGAAGCTTTCTTT. It translates to CASSRREGNTEAFF. The chain joins TRBV21-1 to TRBJ1-1. TRBV21-1 represents a pseudogene. The length of the CDR3 is 14 residues.

The chain carries TRBV19 and TRBJ2-6, with 10 bases lining up with TRBD1. Germline V lookup: CDR1 LNHDA, CDR2 SQIVND (reference sequence). This CDR3 is built from 15 residues. Germline trimming cut 5 bases from V and 3 bases from J; bases unmatched to any gene: 1. The CDR3: CASSDRGHGANVLTF. For the CDR3, the DNA is TGTGCCAGTAGTGACAGGGGGCATGGGGCCAACGTCCTGACTTTC.

J is TRBJ2-7 and V is TRBV28; the D gene is possibly TRBD2 (5 bases). Trimming took 2 bases from V and 6 from J, leaving 11 bases between them. CDR3 length: 13 residues. Germline lookup yields CDR1 MDHEN and CDR2 SYDVKM. DNA for the CDR3: TGTGCCAGCAGTTTACTCGGAGGCTCCGAGCAGTACTTC. It encodes CASSLLGGSEQYF.

V gene TRBV4-3 combines with J gene TRBJ2-7; 9 positions agree with TRBD2. CDR1 is LGHNA, CDR2 YSLEER, per germline. The CDR3 has 13 residues. V lost 2 bases to trimming and J lost 6 bases; unmatched junction nucleotides: 2. DNA of the CDR3: TGCGCCAGCAGCCAAACGGGACTAGCCGAGCAGTACTTC. It translates to CASSQTGLAEQYF.

The chain links TRBV27 to TRBJ2-7, with 7 positions matching TRBD1. The V gene end was trimmed by 7 bases and the J gene end by 6 bases; junction bases not matched to a gene: 9. There are 13 residues in the CDR3. Germline lookup yields CDR1 MNHEY and CDR2 SMNVEV (reference sequence). The CDR3: CASKRTGLREQYF. CDR3 DNA: TGTGCCAGCAAAAGGACAGGCCTACGCGAGCAGTACTTC.

The V call is TRBV7-9, the J call TRBJ2-7; 8 bases match TRBD2. The CDR3 totals 13 residues. Trimming cost V 5 bases and J 4 bases; bases outside gene matches: 4. Germline V gene data show CDR1 as SEHNR and CDR2 as FQNEAQ (reference sequence). CDR3 bases: TGTGCCAGCAGCATCGGACTAGCATACGAGCAGTACTTC. Translation gives CASSIGLAYEQYF.

The chain has TRBV2 and TRBJ1-3; D gene ambiguous. The germline CDR1 and CDR2 sequences are SNHLY and FYNNEI. V was shortened by 7 bases and J by 3 bases, with 10 bases between the two germline ends. This CDR3 is 13 amino acids long. The CDR3 bases are TGTGCCAGCACGGGTAGCGATGGAAACACCATATATTTT. Translating it yields CASTGSDGNTIYF. Looking up the rest from reference TRBV2 and TRBJ1-3 gives the full variable domain: EPEVTQTPSHQVTQMGQEVILRCVPISNHLYFYWYRQILGQKVEFLVSFYNNEISEKSEIFDDQFSVERPDGSNFTLKIRSTKLEDSAMYFCASTGSDGNTIYFGEGSWLTVV.

V and J are TRBV18 and TRBJ2-1; 8 nucleotides line up with TRBD1. The CDR3 runs to 14 residues. Germline lookup yields CDR1 KGHSH and CDR2 LQKENI. The V and J ends lost 3 bases and 8 bases, in that order; junction bases with no gene match: 6. CDR3 loop: CASSPVTGADEQFF. The CDR3, as DNA: TGTGCCAGCTCACCGGTGACAGGGGCGGATGAGCAGTTCTTC.

This chain uses TRBV6-6 with TRBJ2-2; 7 bases map to TRBD2. The CDR3 runs to 19 residues. Losses at the gene ends were 5 bases for V and 0 bases for J; bases not matched to a gene: 15. Germline CDR1 reads MNHNY; CDR2 reads SVGAGI (reference sequence). CDR3 loop: CASSPRWGGRPSNTGELFF. The CDR3 nucleotides are TGTGCCAGCAGTCCACGGTGGGGAGGGAGGCCCTCGAACACCGGGGAGCTGTTTTTT.

The chain is built from TRBV12-3 or TRBV12-4 and TRBJ1-1, with D hard to call. The length of the CDR3 is 13 residues. Trimming left V 7 bases short and J 1 base short, with 10 bases between. The CDR3 coding sequence is TGTGCCAGCACCTCCGGCCCGAACACTGAAGCTTTCTTT. This translates into CASTSGPNTEAFF.

The rearrangement uses TRBV5-5 and TRBJ1-2; 9 nucleotides line up with TRBD1. CDR1 is SGHKS and CDR2 is YYEKEE in the germline V gene (reference sequence). This CDR3 comprises 15 residues. V dropped 5 bases and J dropped 3; count of bases not matched to a gene: 8. DNA of the CDR3: TGTGCCAGCAGAGAGTCTGGACAGGGGCACTATGGCTACACCTTC. Amino acid sequence: CASRESGQGHYGYTF.

The J gene is TRBJ1-6, the V gene TRBV7-2; TRBD1 aligns across 8 bases. This CDR3 spans 14 amino acids. The junction had 1 base not matched to a gene; V was cut back by 2 bases and J by 7 bases. Germline CDR1 and CDR2: SGHTA and FQGNSA. The CDR3 sequence is CASSLNRGNSPLHF. The CDR3 DNA reads TGTGCCAGCAGCTTAAACAGGGGGAATTCACCCCTCCACTTT.

The V and J genes are TRBV5-1 and TRBJ1-2; perhaps TRBD1 as D (5 bases). The CDR3 consists of 15 residues. Germline values: CDR1 SGHRS, CDR2 YFSETQ. Trimming shortened V by 0 bases and J by 3 bases, and 12 bases separated the two germline ends. The CDR3: CASSLDGASYYGYTF. The DNA of the CDR3 is TGCGCCAGCAGCTTGGATGGGGCATCCTACTATGGCTACACCTTC. Full variable domain (missing parts from reference TRBV5-1 and TRBJ1-2): KAGVTQTPRYLIKTRGQQVTLSCSPISGHRSVSWYQQTPGQGLQFLFEYFSETQRNKGNFPGRFSGRQFSNSRSEMNVSTLELGDSALYLCASSLDGASYYGYTFGSGTRLTVV.

The J gene is TRBJ1-4, the V gene TRBV5-4; TRBD1 is a possible D gene (6 bases). CDR1 is SGHNT, CDR2 YYREEE, per germline (reference sequence). Trimming shortened V by 0 bases and J by 8 bases, and 11 bases separated the two germline ends. The CDR3 length is 14 residues. The CDR3 region has the DNA TGTGCCAGCAGCTTGGGGCAGGGGCGCGAAAAACTGTTTTTT. As protein: CASSLGQGREKLFF.

About this clone itself: Other DNA sequences within the sample encode an identical CDR3. The genes are TRBV20-1 and TRBJ1-3, with no clear D. The CDR3 spans 12 residues. CDR1 is DFQATT, CDR2 SNEGSKA, per germline (reference sequence). V dropped 3 bases and J dropped 4 bases, with 7 bases sitting between them. The CDR3 nucleotides read TGCAGTGCTAGTACCGCAGGAAACACCATATATTTT. This gives the protein CSASTAGNTIYF.

The chain uses TRBV29-1 and TRBJ1-2; D remains ambiguous. The CDR3 totals 10 residues. Germline V gene sequence: CDR1 SQVTM, CDR2 ANQGSEA. V was trimmed by 5 bases and J by 6 bases, leaving 7 bases between them. The CDR3: CSVFLDGYTF. As DNA, the CDR3 is TGCAGCGTTTTTCTGGATGGCTACACCTTC.

Of note for this clone: This sample includes further DNA sequences coding for the same CDR3. The rearrangement joins TRBV7-3 to TRBJ2-3, with a tentative D call TRBD2 (7 bases). CDR1 is SGHTA and CDR2 is FQGTGA in the germline V gene. The CDR3 spans 15 residues. V was cut by 3 bases and J by 3 bases, with 13 bases left in between. The CDR3 DNA is TGTGCCAGCAGCTTGGTCGGGGGGCCGACAGATACGCAGTATTTT. The encoded protein is CASSLVGGPTDTQYF.

V and J are TRBV7-2 and TRBJ1-4; D is unresolved. With 1 base removed from V and 0 bases from J, the gap between germline ends came to 6 bases. Looked up from germline, CDR1 is SGHTA and CDR2 is FQGNSA. This CDR3 comprises 15 residues. CDR3: CASSLVSATNEKLFF. The DNA of the CDR3 is TGTGCCAGCAGCTTAGTTTCCGCAACTAATGAAAAACTGTTTTTT.

The genes are TRBV18 and TRBJ1-1; 9 bases are shared with TRBD1. Trimming cost V 3 bases and J 4 bases; bases outside gene matches: 6. This CDR3 is 15 amino acids long. Germline V CDR1 and CDR2: KGHSH, LQKENI. CDR3 sequence: CASSPGQGLSTEAFF. CDR3 in DNA: TGTGCCAGCTCACCGGGACAGGGATTAAGCACTGAAGCTTTCTTT.

The rearrangement links TRBV13 to TRBJ2-3, with a weak D call TRBD1 (5 bases). CDR3 length: 14 amino acids. The V gene lost 1 base and the J gene lost 0 bases, with 5 bases spanning the gap. Germline V gives CDR1 PRHDT, CDR2 FYEKMQ (reference sequence). Here the CDR3 DNA reads TGTGCCAGCAGCTTAGACAGGAGCACAGATACGCAGTATTTT. Translating it yields CASSLDRSTDTQYF.

This chain connects TRBV18 to TRBJ2-7; D assignment may be TRBD1 or TRBD2 (5 bases each). This CDR3 is built from 13 residues. In germline, CDR1 is KGHSH, CDR2 LQKENI. V shed 3 bases and J shed 6 bases, with 12 bases lying between them. The CDR3 DNA reads TGTGCCAGCTCACCTTTCTCTGGGGGCGAGCAGTACTTC. Its protein product is CASSPFSGGEQYF.